These T cell receptor beta chains were read from a single sample in a study of shared clonotypes between healthy human individuals. Clones were read by immunoSEQ multiplex PCR, and TCRdb kept only the in-frame ones, dropping some. The repertoire holds 2 million to 2.5 million clones, with approximately 95% as singletons. The sequencing input was naive CD4+ T cells sorted from blood. These receptors came from a man younger than 30 in good health. The CDR3 runs from the conserved cysteine through the conserved F or W. The D gene is left open where the match is weak. Size values are once, few and many counts, or a class for expanded clones, and some rows have none.

v_call	j_call	clone_size	d_call	cdr3_nt	cdr3_aa
TRBV5-1	TRBJ2-7	-	-	TGCGCCAGCAGCTTGTCGGGGGGCTCCTCCGAGCAGTACTTC	CASSLSGGSSEQYF
TRBV5-6	TRBJ1-1	-	-	TGTGCCAGCAGCTTGGCCGGGGTTTTCCCCACAGGGATATTCGACCAGGCTTTCTTT	CASSLAGVFPTGIFDQAFF
TRBV5-1	TRBJ1-1	once	TRBD1	TGCGCCAGCAGCTTGGTTGACAGGGCTGAAGCTTTCTTT	CASSLVDRAEAFF
TRBV18	TRBJ2-2	-	-	TGTGCCAGCTCACCACCCGATTACACCGGGGAGCTGTTTTTT	CASSPPDYTGELFF
TRBV5-6	TRBJ1-5	-	TRBD1	TGTGCCAGCAGCGCGCGACAGGGGGCATGGGATCAGCCCCAGCATTTT	CASSARQGAWDQPQHF
TRBV5-5	TRBJ2-5	once	TRBD2	TGTGCCAGCAGCTTGATGGGGGGGTTGGAGACCCAGTACTTC	CASSLMGGLETQYF
TRBV30	TRBJ2-1	-	-	TGTGCCTGGAGTGTACTAAGAGAGAGCAATGAGCAGTTCTTC	CAWSVLRESNEQFF
TRBV10-1	TRBJ1-3	-	-	TGCGCCAGCAGTCAACAATATGGAAACACCATATATTTT	CASSQQYGNTIYF
TRBV4-1	TRBJ2-6	-	TRBD1	TGCGCCAGCAGCCTGCGGGGGGACAGGGGATCAGGGGCCAACGTCCTGACTTTC	CASSLRGDRGSGANVLTF
TRBV19	TRBJ1-2	-	-	TGTGCCAGCTTCCGTTGGGCCAGCGGCTACACCTTC	CASFRWASGYTF
TRBV7-2	TRBJ2-1	-	-	TGTGCCAGCAGAACATACGTCCAAACTGAGCAGTTCTTC	CASRTYVQTEQFF
TRBV7-9	TRBJ1-3	-	-	TGTGCCAGCAGCTTAGGAGTGGGCAGCTCTGGAAACACCATATATTTT	CASSLGVGSSGNTIYF
TRBV30	TRBJ1-4	-	-	TGTGCCTGGAGTAGGTGGGAAAAACTGTTTTTT	CAWSRWEKLFF
TRBV18	TRBJ1-5	-	-	TGTGCCAGCTCACCAGATGGAGGGTTTCAGCCCCAGCATTTT	CASSPDGGFQPQHF
TRBV9	TRBJ1-2	-	-	TGTGCCAGTGACAGTAACTATGGCTACACCTTC	CASDSNYGYTF
TRBV10-1	TRBJ2-1	-	TRBD2	TGCGCCAGCAGTGAGGGTACTAGCGGCAATGAGCAGTTCTTC	CASSEGTSGNEQFF
TRBV7-2	TRBJ1-6	-	-	TGTGCCAGCAGCCTTGAAGTACATAATTCACCCCTCCACTTT	CASSLEVHNSPLHF
TRBV6-1	TRBJ2-7	-	-	TGTGCCAGCAGTGGACCTGAGCTGAGGCACCGACGCTACGAGCAGTACTTC	CASSGPELRHRRYEQYF
TRBV6-1	TRBJ1-2	-	-	TGTGCCAGCACCCATAGGGGGATGAACTATGGCTACACCTTC	CASTHRGMNYGYTF
TRBV21-1	TRBJ2-5	-	-	TGTGCCAGCAGCAAAGGGCAGGGGGCGGACGAGACCCAGTACTTC	CASSKGQGADETQYF
TRBV4-1	TRBJ1-2	-	-	TGCGCCAGCAGGCAACCAACGACGGGGAACTATGGCTACACCTTC	CASRQPTTGNYGYTF
TRBV6-5	TRBJ2-1	-	TRBD1	TGTGCCAGCACCTCAAGGGGACAGGGCTACAATGAGCAGTTCTTC	CASTSRGQGYNEQFF
TRBV29-1	TRBJ1-2	-	-	TGCAGCGTTGAATTGGTGGCGACTAACTATGGCTACACCTTC	CSVELVATNYGYTF
TRBV19	TRBJ2-4	-	-	TGTGCCAGGGAACTAGTTCGGTTGCCCAAAAACATTCAGTACTTC	CARELVRLPKNIQYF
TRBV27	TRBJ2-7	-	-	TGTGCCAGCAGTTCGTCGGCCCCCACTACGAAGTACGAGCAGTACTTC	CASSSSAPTTKYEQYF
TRBV7-2	TRBJ1-1	-	-	TGTGCCAGCAGCTTAGTAGGGGGGTCGGTGAACACTGAAGCTTTCTTT	CASSLVGGSVNTEAFF
TRBV11-2	TRBJ1-5	-	TRBD1	TGTGCCAGCAGCTTAGACAGGGGGACTCAGCCCCAGCATTTT	CASSLDRGTQPQHF
TRBV5-1	TRBJ2-5	-	-	TGCGCCAGCAGCTTGGGTCCGGCAGGGGAGAGGGAGACCCAGTACTTC	CASSLGPAGERETQYF